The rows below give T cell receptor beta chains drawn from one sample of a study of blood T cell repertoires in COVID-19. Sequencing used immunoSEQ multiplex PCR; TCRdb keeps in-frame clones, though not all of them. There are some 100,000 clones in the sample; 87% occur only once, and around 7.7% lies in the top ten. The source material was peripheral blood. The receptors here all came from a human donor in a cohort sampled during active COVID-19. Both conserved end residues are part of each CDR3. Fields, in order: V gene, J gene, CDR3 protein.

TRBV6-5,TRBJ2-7,CASIFSGRAGEQYF
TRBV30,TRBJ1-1,CAWSGEGTEAFF
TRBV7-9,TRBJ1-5,CASSTGRGASNQPQHF
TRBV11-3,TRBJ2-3,CASSLGGTSTDTQYF
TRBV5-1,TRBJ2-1,CASSQIAGAPNNEQFF
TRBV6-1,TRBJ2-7,CASSALNRDSNYEQYF
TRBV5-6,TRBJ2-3,CASSLDVTGSGDTQYF
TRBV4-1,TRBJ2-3,CASSLLAGSETDTQYF
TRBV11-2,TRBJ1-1,CASSFGRASTEAFF
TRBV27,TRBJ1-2,CASSTTGGGNGYTF
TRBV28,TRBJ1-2,CASSRSGVGYTF
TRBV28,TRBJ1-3,CARLDRVGNTIYF
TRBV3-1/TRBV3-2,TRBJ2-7,CASSQGTGVFEQYF
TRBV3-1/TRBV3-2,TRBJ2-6,CASSLPTGYGANVLTF
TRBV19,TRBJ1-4,CASSHLTGGLGEKLFF
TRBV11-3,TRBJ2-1,CASSLDRAPSSYNEQFF
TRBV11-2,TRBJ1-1,CAGRRELNTEAFF
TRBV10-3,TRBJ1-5,CAISESGRQPQHF
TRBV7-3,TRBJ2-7,CASSLGGARGSEQYF
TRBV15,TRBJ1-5,CATSRDPAAQPQHF
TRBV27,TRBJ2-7,CASSLIGRGFAHEQYF
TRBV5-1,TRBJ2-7,CASSSRGQVDEQYF
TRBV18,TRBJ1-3,CASSPTGSLSGNTIYF
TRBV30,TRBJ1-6,CAWSVLGDNSPLHF
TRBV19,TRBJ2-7,CASSMVAGMDEQYF
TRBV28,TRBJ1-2,CASTDVRQGDGYTF
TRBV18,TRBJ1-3,CASSPLDRGIRNTIYF
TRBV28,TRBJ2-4,CASIQGRAKNIQYF
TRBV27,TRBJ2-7,CASSSGTSGSYEQYF
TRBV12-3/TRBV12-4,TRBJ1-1,CASSRDIQEAFF
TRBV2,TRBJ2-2,CASSELAGRVGELFF
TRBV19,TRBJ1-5,CASSRELSRGPGSNQPQHF
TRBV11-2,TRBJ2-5,CASSTGSGIETQYF
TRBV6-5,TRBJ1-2,CASSSDRNYGYTF
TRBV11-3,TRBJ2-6,CASSPSGTGANVLTF
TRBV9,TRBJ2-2,CASRRLAGVTGELFF
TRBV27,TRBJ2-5,CATGRQGETQYF
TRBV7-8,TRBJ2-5,CASSGIQRGIGETQYF
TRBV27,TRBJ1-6,CASTLAYNSPLHF
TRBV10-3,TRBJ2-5,CAISESMERGEPWTQYF
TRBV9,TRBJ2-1,CASSVAVSSYNEQFF
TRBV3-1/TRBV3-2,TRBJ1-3,CASSQVTRTIYF
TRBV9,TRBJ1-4,CASSVEGTGVIGEKLFF
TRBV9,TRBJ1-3,CASSVGLGGNTIYF
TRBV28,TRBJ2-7,CASSPWDGTATKGEQYF
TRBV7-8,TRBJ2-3,CASSSGTGQYF
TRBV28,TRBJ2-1,CASRVTSGQPSYNEQFF
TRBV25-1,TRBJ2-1,CASTPTSGSRGEQFF
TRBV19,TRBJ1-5,CASRSTGEGNQPQHF
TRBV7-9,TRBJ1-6,CASSWAGARGLHF